This is a list of T cell receptor beta chains from one sample in a study of neurological immune-mediated disorders. TCRdb reprocessed the 5' RACE reads via MiXCR and lists one record per CDR3 protein. The repertoire holds about 41,000 distinct CDR3 sequences, about 14% seen once, with approximately 3.6% in the top ten. Sequencing was performed on CD4+ T cells from blood. The receptors shown here come from a woman aged 60-75 years with HTLV-1-associated myelopathy (HAM/TSP). The CDR3 runs from the conserved cysteine through the conserved F or W. D genes are given only for firm matches. Clone size appears in some rows only: once, few, many, or a class for an expanded clone.

v_gene	d_gene	abundance	j_gene	CDR3nt	CDR3aa
TRBV5-1	.	many	TRBJ1-6	TGCGCCAGCAGCTTGGCATCCTATTCACCCCTCCACTTT	CASSLASYSPLHF
TRBV5-1	TRBD1	many	TRBJ1-1	TGCGCCAGCAGCTTGGGGCGACAGGGAGACACTGAAGCTTTCTTT	CASSLGRQGDTEAFF
TRBV5-6	TRBD2	.	TRBJ2-5	TGTGCCAGCAGCTCCTATAAGCGCGTACTAGCGGGAGAGACCCAGTACTTC	CASSSYKRVLAGETQYF
TRBV9	.	many	TRBJ1-6	TGTGCCAGCAGTGAGGTCTCGACAAGTAATTCACCCCTCCACTTT	CASSEVSTSNSPLHF
TRBV10-3	.	many	TRBJ2-1	TGTGCCACTTTCCTCCACAGACCATACAATGAGCAGTTCTTC	CATFLHRPYNEQFF
TRBV3-1	.	many	TRBJ2-7	TGTGCCAGCAGCCAAGATACCTACGAGCAGTACTTC	CASSQDTYEQYF
TRBV20-1	TRBD1	many	TRBJ1-2	TGCAGTGCTAGAGATCCCGGGACAGTCTATGGCTACACCTTC	CSARDPGTVYGYTF
TRBV20-1	TRBD1	medium-sized	TRBJ1-1	TGCAGTGCTCGGGACAGAAGAATGAACACTGAAGCTTTCTTT	CSARDRRMNTEAFF
TRBV20-1	TRBD1	many	TRBJ1-6	TGCAGTGCGGACCAGAGACAGGGGGGAAATTCACCCCTCCACTTT	CSADQRQGGNSPLHF
TRBV20-1	TRBD1	many	TRBJ2-4	TGCAGTGCTGGGGACAGGGGTAAGGGACGGGCCAAAAACATTCAGTACTTC	CSAGDRGKGRAKNIQYF
TRBV28	.	many	TRBJ2-7	TGTGCCAAGGGCCCATGGTACGAGCAGTACTTC	CAKGPWYEQYF
TRBV30	TRBD1	many	TRBJ1-5	TGTGCCTGGAGTAAACCGACAGGGGATTTGAGCAATCAGCCCCAGCATTTT	CAWSKPTGDLSNQPQHF
TRBV5-1	TRBD2	many	TRBJ2-5	TGCGCCAGCAGCGGGGGACTAGCGGAAGAGACCCAGTACTTC	CASSGGLAEETQYF
TRBV5-1	TRBD2	many	TRBJ2-7	TGCGCCAGCAGTTCCGGACTAGCGTTCTCCTACGAGCAGTACTTC	CASSSGLAFSYEQYF
TRBV7-3	.	many	TRBJ2-3	TGTGCCAGCAGCTTAACGAGGGCGAACACAGATACGCAGTATTTT	CASSLTRANTDTQYF
TRBV6-5	.	many	TRBJ2-5	TGTGCCAGCAGTGAACCCGGGACACCAAGGGAGACCCAGTACTTC	CASSEPGTPRETQYF
TRBV20-1	.	many	TRBJ2-7	TGCAGTGCTAGACCCCGACAGGAACGTCTTTACGAGCAGTACTTC	CSARPRQERLYEQYF
TRBV5-1	.	few	TRBJ2-2	TGCGCCAGCAGCTTGGCCGGTAACACCGGGGAGCTGTTTTTT	CASSLAGNTGELFF
TRBV2	TRBD1	many	TRBJ1-2	TGTGCCAGCAGGGGGGACAGCGGTTCTTATGGCTACACCTTC	CASRGDSGSYGYTF
TRBV29-1	TRBD2	many	TRBJ2-5	TGCAGCGTTGCCTCGGGGGGGAACCAAGAGACCCAGTACTTC	CSVASGGNQETQYF
TRBV12-5	.	many	TRBJ2-7	TGTGCTAGTGAGGGGGGCAGATACGAGCAGTACTTC	CASEGGRYEQYF
TRBV24-1	.	many	TRBJ2-3	TGTGCCGTAGCGCGACGAGGCACAGATACGCAGTATTTT	CAVARRGTDTQYF
TRBV6-6	.	many	TRBJ1-6	TGTGCCAGCACTATTGGCGGGGGGCATTCACCCCTCCACTTT	CASTIGGGHSPLHF
TRBV25-1	TRBD1	few	TRBJ2-3	TGTGCCAGCAGTTCCGACAGGGTTACGGCAGATACGCAGTATTTT	CASSSDRVTADTQYF
TRBV5-1	.	many	TRBJ1-1	TGCGCCAGCAGCTGGTGGGGGCAGGGGATGAACACTGAAGCTTTCTTT	CASSWWGQGMNTEAFF
TRBV27	.	many	TRBJ2-4	TGTGCCAGCAGCTCCTTAGCGGACAAAAACATTCAGTACTTC	CASSSLADKNIQYF
TRBV5-1	.	many	TRBJ1-1	TGCGCCAGCAGCTTGTCCGCGGGGGGGAACACTGAAGCTTTCTTT	CASSLSAGGNTEAFF
TRBV27	.	many	TRBJ1-6	TGTGCCAGCAGTTTGATGGGCCCGGGAAATTCACCCCTCCACTTT	CASSLMGPGNSPLHF
TRBV5-1	.	many	TRBJ2-6	TGCGCCAGCAGCTTAAAAGTCCTTAATGAGGCGGCCAACGTCCTGACTTTC	CASSLKVLNEAANVLTF
TRBV20-1	.	many	TRBJ1-1	TGCAGTGCCACTCCTTGGGCGAACACTGAAGCTTTCTTT	CSATPWANTEAFF
TRBV19	.	many	TRBJ2-1	TGTGCCAGTAGCCCCGGGAACAACAATGAGCAGTTCTTC	CASSPGNNNEQFF
TRBV5-6	TRBD1	many	TRBJ2-3	TGTGCCAGCAGCTGGACAGGGGGCACTAGCACAGATACGCAGTATTTT	CASSWTGGTSTDTQYF
TRBV20-1	.	many	TRBJ1-1	TGCAGTGCTAGAGTGGGGACGGAAGCTTTCTTT	CSARVGTEAFF
TRBV20-1	.	many	TRBJ1-1	TGCAGTGCTACTTGGGACACTGAAGCTTTCTTT	CSATWDTEAFF
TRBV3-1	.	many	TRBJ2-3	TGTGCCAGCAGCCAAGGCCCGGTGGATACGCAGTATTTT	CASSQGPVDTQYF
TRBV20-1	TRBD2	few	TRBJ2-3	TGCAGTGCGGGGGGGCAGCGGGGGACCACAGATACGCAGTATTTT	CSAGGQRGTTDTQYF
TRBV5-1	TRBD2	.	TRBJ2-1	TGCGCCAGCAGCTTGGGTAGCGGGGGGGCAGCGAATGAGCAGTTCTTC	CASSLGSGGAANEQFF
TRBV7-9	TRBD2	many	TRBJ2-1	TGTGCCAGCAGCTTGGAAATAGCGGGGTTCGATGAGCAGTTCTTC	CASSLEIAGFDEQFF
TRBV11-2	TRBD1	many	TRBJ1-1	TGTGCCAGCAGCCCACCCCACAGGGGCGCTACTGAAGCTTTCTTT	CASSPPHRGATEAFF
TRBV5-6	.	many	TRBJ1-4	TGTGCCAGCAGCTTGCAGGCTGCAACTAATGAAAAACTGTTTTTT	CASSLQAATNEKLFF
TRBV20-1	TRBD2	many	TRBJ2-1	TGCAGTGCTAGAGCACCCGTCGGGGTACTAGCGGGGGGGTCCTACAATGAGCAGTTCTTC	CSARAPVGVLAGGSYNEQFF
TRBV4-1	.	many	TRBJ2-2	TGCGCCAGCAGCCAAGGGAGAGACACCGGGGAGCTGTTTTTT	CASSQGRDTGELFF
TRBV5-1	TRBD1	many	TRBJ2-3	TGCGCCAGCAGCTTGGCCGGGACAGGGGACCTCACAGATACGCAGTATTTT	CASSLAGTGDLTDTQYF
TRBV30	TRBD1	.	TRBJ1-2	TGTGCCTGGACCGACAGGGGTCCTGGCTACACCTTC	CAWTDRGPGYTF
TRBV10-1	.	once	TRBJ1-2	TGCGCCAGCGGACCTTCCGGGACGGACTATGGCTACACCTTC	CASGPSGTDYGYTF
TRBV10-3	TRBD1	many	TRBJ2-1	TGTGCCATCGGGAAGGGACAGGGGTTGAATGAGCAGTTCTTC	CAIGKGQGLNEQFF
TRBV7-9	TRBD1	many	TRBJ2-2	TGTGCCAGCAGCAAACAGGGGGAAAAGCTGTTTTTT	CASSKQGEKLFF
TRBV7-9	.	many	TRBJ2-7	TGTGCCAGCAGCTTATCCTTGGGGTACGAGCAGTACTTC	CASSLSLGYEQYF
TRBV5-1	TRBD1	many	TRBJ2-3	TGCGCCAGCAGCCTGGGACAGGGAAGTAGCACAGATACGCAGTATTTT	CASSLGQGSSTDTQYF
TRBV2	.	.	TRBJ2-2	TGTGCCAGCAGGCAGACCGGGGAGCTGTTTTTT	CASRQTGELFF
TRBV14	.	many	TRBJ1-5	TGTGCCAGCAGCCGAACAGGGTTCAATCAGCCCCAGCATTTT	CASSRTGFNQPQHF
TRBV30	.	many	TRBJ1-1	TGTGCCTGGACCCTCCTAGGGGGCACTGAAGCTTTCTTT	CAWTLLGGTEAFF
TRBV20-1	.	many	TRBJ1-5	TGCAGTGCTAGAGATGGGGGCAGGTACGATCAGCCCCAGCATTTT	CSARDGGRYDQPQHF
TRBV20-1	TRBD2	many	TRBJ2-3	TGCAGTGCACCTGAATCTAGCGGGGGGTCATATTTCACAGATACGCAGTATTTT	CSAPESSGGSYFTDTQYF
TRBV7-2	.	many	TRBJ1-5	TGTGCCAGCAGCTTAGAATTCAATCAGCCCCAGCATTTT	CASSLEFNQPQHF